The sequence of this T cell receptor beta chain was determined in a study of blood T cell repertoires in COVID-19. Whole-study context: The study drew acute and convalescent COVID-19 samples from the United States, Italy and Spain. PBMCs, B-cell-depleted T cells, or T cells were the source of the cDNA or gDNA that made up the material.

Original analysis: Using reference gene primer amplification, nucleated cell counts were estimated. Repertoires were generated with immunoSEQ multiplex PCR, while TCRdb's copy carries only in-frame clones and drops some. The DNA was the basis for D and trimming; V, J and clone size are from that table. The sample consists of around 67,000 clones, roughly three quarters of them appearing once. The CDR3 runs 14 residues. V shed 5 bases, J shed 4 bases, and the junction held 2 bases outside the gene matches. The V gene is TRBV6-7, the J gene TRBJ1-4; TRBD1 agrees at 9 bases. TRBV6-7 is treated as an ORF (open reading frame) with a function not yet certain. This clonotype was sampled from a human donor in a cohort sampled during active COVID-19. The source material was peripheral blood. CDR3: CASSQDRGNEKLFF. In DNA, the CDR3 is TGTGCCAGCAGTCAGGACAGGGGTAATGAAAAACTGTTTTTT.